This T cell receptor beta chain emerged from a study of cytomegalovirus exposure and HLA in healthy donors. Study-level information: The Caucasian-associated ancestry cluster held roughly 81% of more than 350 genotyped donors.

The length of the CDR3 is 14 residues. Germline lookup yields CDR1 PRHDT and CDR2 FYEKMQ (reference sequence). V dropped 2 bases and J dropped 3 bases, with 11 bases sitting between them. Primers included in the PCR were 60 Vbeta and 13 Jbeta primers. Generated by immunoSEQ multiplex PCR, the TCRdb table keeps only in-frame clones and is missing some. The sample has 150,000 to 200,000 clones, roughly 74% seen once; the top ten hold less than 2%. This chain connects TRBV13 to TRBJ2-7, with TRBD1 as a possible D gene (6 bases). This clonotype originated in a woman aged 25-40 years in good health and CMV-seronegative. Material: PBMCs. The CDR3 nucleotides are TGTGCCAGCAGCTTACCAGGGGCAGGCTACGAGCAGTACTTC. It encodes CASSLPGAGYEQYF.